This entry concerns a single T cell receptor (beta chain). This sample stems from a study of technical replicates of blood from several donors. Per the germline V gene, CDR1 is LGHNA and CDR2 is YNFKEQ. The CDR3 spans 16 residues. V was shortened by 1 base and J by 3 bases, with 13 bases between the two germline ends. The method was immunoSEQ multiplex PCR; TCRdb's version includes in-frame clones alone and lacks a portion of them. Among under 15,000 clones listed, about 94% were seen once. This clonotype was obtained from a human donor in good health. The rearrangement joins TRBV4-2 to TRBJ2-1; the D gene is possibly TRBD2 (5 bases). Sequencing was performed on PBMCs. The CDR3 DNA reads TGTGCCAGCAGCCAAGCGACGAGGGTGGGCTACAATGAGCAGTTCTTC. Its protein product is CASSQATRVGYNEQFF.